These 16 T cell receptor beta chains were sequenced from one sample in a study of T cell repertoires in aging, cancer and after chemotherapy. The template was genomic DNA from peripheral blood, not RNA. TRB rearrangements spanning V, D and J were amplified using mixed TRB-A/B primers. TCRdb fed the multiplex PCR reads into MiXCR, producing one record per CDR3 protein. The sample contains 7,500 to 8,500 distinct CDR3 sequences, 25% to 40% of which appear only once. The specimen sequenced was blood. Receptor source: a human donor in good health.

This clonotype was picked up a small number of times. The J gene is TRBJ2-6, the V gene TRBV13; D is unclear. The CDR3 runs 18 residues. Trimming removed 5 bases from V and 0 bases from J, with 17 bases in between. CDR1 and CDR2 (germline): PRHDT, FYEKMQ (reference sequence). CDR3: CASSKWSEDISGANVLTF. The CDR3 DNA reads TGTGCCAGCAGCAAGTGGTCTGAAGATATCTCTGGGGCCAACGTCCTGACTTTC.

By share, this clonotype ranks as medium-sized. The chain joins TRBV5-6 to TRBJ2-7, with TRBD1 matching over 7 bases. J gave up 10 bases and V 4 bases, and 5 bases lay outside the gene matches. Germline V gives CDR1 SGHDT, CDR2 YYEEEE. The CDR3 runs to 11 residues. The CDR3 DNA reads TGTGCCAGCAGCAGGGGGACAGAACAGTACTTC. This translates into CASSRGTEQYF.

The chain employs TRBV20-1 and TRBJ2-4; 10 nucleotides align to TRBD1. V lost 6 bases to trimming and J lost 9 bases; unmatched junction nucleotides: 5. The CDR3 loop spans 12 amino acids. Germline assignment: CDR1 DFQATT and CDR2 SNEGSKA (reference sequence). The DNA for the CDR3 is TGCAGTGCCCCGAGGACAGGGGGCATTCAGTACTTC. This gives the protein CSAPRTGGIQYF.

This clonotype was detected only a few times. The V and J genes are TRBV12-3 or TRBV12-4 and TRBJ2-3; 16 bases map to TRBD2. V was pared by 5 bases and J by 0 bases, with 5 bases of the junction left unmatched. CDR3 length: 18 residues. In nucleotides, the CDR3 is TGTGCCAGCAGTCCGGGACTAGCGGGGGGGTCTAGCACAGATACGCAGTATTTT. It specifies CASSPGLAGGSSTDTQYF.

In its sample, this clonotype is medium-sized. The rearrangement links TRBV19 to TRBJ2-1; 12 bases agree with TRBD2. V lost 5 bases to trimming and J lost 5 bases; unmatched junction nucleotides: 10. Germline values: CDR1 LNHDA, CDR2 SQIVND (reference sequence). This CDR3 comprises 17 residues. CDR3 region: CASSSQRLAGGHNEQFF. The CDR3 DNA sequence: TGTGCCAGTAGTTCCCAACGGCTAGCGGGGGGGCACAATGAGCAGTTCTTC. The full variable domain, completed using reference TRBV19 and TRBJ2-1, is DGGITQSPKYLFRKEGQNVTLSCEQNLNHDAMYWYRQDPGQGLRLIYYSQIVNDFQKGDIAEGYSVSREKKESFPLTVTSAQKNPTAFYLCASSSQRLAGGHNEQFFGPGTRLTVL.

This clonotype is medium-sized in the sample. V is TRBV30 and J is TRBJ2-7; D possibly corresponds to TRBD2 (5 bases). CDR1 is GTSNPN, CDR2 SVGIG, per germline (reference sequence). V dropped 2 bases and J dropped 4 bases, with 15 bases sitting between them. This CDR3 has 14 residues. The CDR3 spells CAWSFGLADYEQYF. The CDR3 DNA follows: TGTGCCTGGAGTTTTGGGCTAGCAGATTACGAGCAGTACTTC.

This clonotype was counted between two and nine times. The CDR3 DNA is TGTGCCACAGACAGGGGGAGACAAGAGACCCAGTACTTC. As protein: CATDRGRQETQYF. The gene calls are TRBV6-1 and TRBJ2-5, with 9 bases aligning to TRBD1. Trimming removed 10 bases from V and 2 bases from J; junction bases left unmatched: 5. Germline CDR1 reads MNHNS; CDR2 reads SASEGT. The CDR3 contains 13 residues.

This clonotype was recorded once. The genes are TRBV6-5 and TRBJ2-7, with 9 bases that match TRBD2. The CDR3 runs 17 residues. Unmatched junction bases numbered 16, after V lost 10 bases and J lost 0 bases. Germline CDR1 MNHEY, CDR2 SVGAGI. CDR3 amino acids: CAINSGAGGESSYEQYF. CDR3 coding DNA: TGTGCCATCAATTCGGGGGCGGGGGGGGAGAGCTCCTACGAGCAGTACTTC.

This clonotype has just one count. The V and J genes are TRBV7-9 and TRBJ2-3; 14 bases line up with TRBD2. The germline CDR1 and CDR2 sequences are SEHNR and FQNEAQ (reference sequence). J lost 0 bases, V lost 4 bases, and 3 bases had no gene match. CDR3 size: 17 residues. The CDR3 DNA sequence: TGTGCCAGCAGCTCGGGACTAGCGGGGGACAGCACAGATACGCAGTATTTT. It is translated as CASSSGLAGDSTDTQYF.

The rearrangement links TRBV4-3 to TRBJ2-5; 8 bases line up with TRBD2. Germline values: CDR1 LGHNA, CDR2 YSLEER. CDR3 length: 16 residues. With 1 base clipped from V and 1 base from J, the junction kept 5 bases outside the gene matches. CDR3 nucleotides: TGCGCCAGCAGCCAAGTAAGGGCGGGGGGCCAAGAGACCCAGTACTTC. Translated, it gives CASSQVRAGGQETQYF.

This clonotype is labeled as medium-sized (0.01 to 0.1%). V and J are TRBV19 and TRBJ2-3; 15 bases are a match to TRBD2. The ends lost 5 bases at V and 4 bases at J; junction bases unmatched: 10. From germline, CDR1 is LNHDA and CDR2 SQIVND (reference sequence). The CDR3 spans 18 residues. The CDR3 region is CASSPGTSGGSPPDTQYF. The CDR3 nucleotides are TGTGCCAGTAGTCCCGGGACTAGCGGGGGGAGCCCACCAGATACGCAGTATTTT.

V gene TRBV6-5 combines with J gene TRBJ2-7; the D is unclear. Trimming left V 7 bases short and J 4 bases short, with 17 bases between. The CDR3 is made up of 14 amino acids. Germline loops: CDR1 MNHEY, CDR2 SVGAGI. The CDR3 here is CASNPVPTVYEQYF. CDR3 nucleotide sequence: TGTGCCAGCAATCCGGTCCCAACCGTTTACGAGCAGTACTTC.

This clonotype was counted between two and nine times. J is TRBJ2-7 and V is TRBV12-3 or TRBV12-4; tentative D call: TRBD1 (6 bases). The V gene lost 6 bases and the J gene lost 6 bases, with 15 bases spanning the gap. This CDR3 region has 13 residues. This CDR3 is CASSRDKGGEQYF. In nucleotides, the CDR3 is TGTGCCAGCAGCCGGGACAAAGGAGGCGAGCAGTACTTC.

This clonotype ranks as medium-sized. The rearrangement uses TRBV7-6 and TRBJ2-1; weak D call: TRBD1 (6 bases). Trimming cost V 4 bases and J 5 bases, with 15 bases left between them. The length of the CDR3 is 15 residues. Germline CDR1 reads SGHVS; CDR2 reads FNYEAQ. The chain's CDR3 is CASSYKDGQHNEQFF. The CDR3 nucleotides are TGTGCCAGCAGCTACAAGGATGGACAGCACAATGAGCAGTTCTTC. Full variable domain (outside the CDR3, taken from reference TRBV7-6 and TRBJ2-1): GAGVSQSPRYKVTKRGQDVALRCDPISGHVSLYWYRQALGQGPEFLTYFNYEAQQDKSGLPNDRFSAERPEGSISTLTIQRTEQRDSAMYRCASSYKDGQHNEQFFGPGTRLTVL.

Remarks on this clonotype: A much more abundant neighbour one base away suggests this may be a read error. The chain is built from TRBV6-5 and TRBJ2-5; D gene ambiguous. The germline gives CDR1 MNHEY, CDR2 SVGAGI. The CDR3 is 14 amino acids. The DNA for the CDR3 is TGTGCCAGCGGTTACGGTCACTCACGAGAGACCCAGTACTTC. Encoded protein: CASGYGHSRETQYF.

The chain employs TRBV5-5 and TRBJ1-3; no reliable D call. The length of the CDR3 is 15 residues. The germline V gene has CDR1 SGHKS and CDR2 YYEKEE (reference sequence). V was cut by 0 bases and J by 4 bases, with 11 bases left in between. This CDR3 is CASSLASAGGNTIYF. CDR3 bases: TGTGCCAGCAGCTTGGCCTCTGCAGGAGGAAACACCATATATTTT.